This T cell receptor beta chain was found in a study of T-cell reconstitution after alpha-beta-depleted transplantation in children. The germline CDR1 and CDR2 sequences are SGHDT and YYEEEE. This CDR3 has 12 residues. Between the trimmed V and J ends, which lost 4 bases and 4 bases, there was a span of 8 bases. In its sample, this clonotype was seen a few times. Its cognate antigen is unknown. During its preparation, the TCRbeta library received unique molecular identifiers. TCRdb passed the PCR reads through MiXCR, listing each CDR3 protein once. Counted here are 700,000 or so distinct CDR3 sequences, 13% occurring once; the ten biggest clones make up about 0.77%. The study's findings and limits: T-cell counts and diversity were attributed mostly to newly produced T cells one year after transplant.

This clonotype was obtained from a girl aged 2-15 years with congenital amegakaryocytic thrombocytopenia, due to receive a stem cell transplant. The J gene is TRBJ2-5, the V gene TRBV5-6; D is undetermined. The material was PBMCs, obtained before TCRalphabeta/CD19-depleted stem cell transplant. The CDR3 here is CASSQLAETQYF. In DNA, the CDR3 is TGTGCCAGCAGCCAGCTGGCAGAGACCCAGTACTTC.